The rows below give T cell receptor beta chains drawn from one sample of a study of Tregs in tolerant kidney transplant recipients. Method: immunoSEQ multiplex PCR; TCRdb's copy keeps in-frame clones and lacks some. The sample consists of about 110,000 clones, nearly 90% of them appearing once. Specimen: CD4+ T cells from blood, collected before the transplant. All receptors derive from a human donor who received a combined kidney and bone marrow transplant. Both conserved end residues are part of each CDR3. A D gene is named only where the DNA matches it firmly. Expanded clones are given a class, and other clones once, few, many or no size at all.

v_call	j_call	d_call	clone_size	cdr3_nt	cdr3_aa
TRBV5-5	TRBJ1-5	TRBD1	NA	TGTGCCAGCAGCTTGACACAGGGGGCAAGGAATCAGCCCCAGCATTTT	CASSLTQGARNQPQHF
TRBV7-2	TRBJ2-2	TRBD2	NA	TGTGCCAGCAGCTTGGGGCCCGGGACTAGTTCCGGGGAGCTGTTTTTT	CASSLGPGTSSGELFF
TRBV27	TRBJ2-5	NA	NA	TGTGCCAGCAGTTTTGGGCAGGGGTACCAAGAGACCCAGTACTTC	CASSFGQGYQETQYF
TRBV5-1	TRBJ2-7	TRBD2	NA	TGCGCCAGCAGCCAAAAGGGGCTAGCGGCAACCGGCGAGCAGTACTTC	CASSQKGLAATGEQYF
TRBV7-2	TRBJ1-6	TRBD1	NA	TGTGCCAGCAGCTTACAGGGGGCGTGGGATAATTCACCCCTCCACTTT	CASSLQGAWDNSPLHF
TRBV5-1	TRBJ1-2	TRBD1	NA	TGCGCCAGCAGCTTGGAGGGGGCGACTGGCGGCTACACCTTC	CASSLEGATGGYTF
TRBV28	TRBJ2-7	TRBD1	NA	TGTGCCAGCAGTCAGACAGGGAGCGAGCAGTACTTC	CASSQTGSEQYF
TRBV18	TRBJ1-1	NA	once	TGTGCCAGCGTAAACACACTGAACACTGAAGCTTTCTTT	CASVNTLNTEAFF
TRBV21-1	TRBJ2-7	NA	once	TGTGCCAGCACCCTCCGGGAAGCTAGCGGGAGGGGAACCTACGAGCAGTACTTC	CASTLREASGRGTYEQYF
TRBV29-1	TRBJ1-2	TRBD1	NA	TGCAGCGCGCGACCGGGACAGGGGCATCGCGGCTACACCTTC	CSARPGQGHRGYTF
TRBV7-2	TRBJ1-4	NA	few	TGTGCCAGCAGCACCCGACAGATAAGGGGTAATGAAAAACTGTTTTTT	CASSTRQIRGNEKLFF
TRBV7-9	TRBJ1-2	NA	NA	TGTGCCAGCAGCCGCGACAGCTATGGCTACACCTTC	CASSRDSYGYTF
TRBV6-1	TRBJ2-5	NA	once	TGTGCCAGCAGTTCCCCTCTCACCGGGGAGACCCAGTACTTC	CASSSPLTGETQYF
TRBV2	TRBJ1-2	TRBD1	NA	TGTGCCAGCAACCCCCGGGACAGGGGAAACTATGGCTACACCTTC	CASNPRDRGNYGYTF
TRBV21-1	TRBJ2-7	NA	NA	TGTGCCAGCAGCAAAAACAGGGGGCTGGTAATCGCGATCGAGCAGTACTTC	CASSKNRGLVIAIEQYF
TRBV2	TRBJ1-1	TRBD1	NA	TGTGCCAGCAGTAACCAGGACAGGGCCGGTGGTGAAGCTTTCTTT	CASSNQDRAGGEAFF
TRBV7-9	TRBJ2-5	TRBD2	once	TGTGCCAGCAGCTTAGGGACTAGCGGAAAGCAAGAGACCCAGTACTTC	CASSLGTSGKQETQYF
TRBV4-3	TRBJ1-3	NA	NA	TGCGCCAGCAGCCAAGATTCGACAGGCGCTGGAAACACCATATATTTT	CASSQDSTGAGNTIYF
TRBV7-2	TRBJ2-7	TRBD2	NA	TGTGCCAGCAGCAGCACTAGCGGCTACGAGCAGTACTTC	CASSSTSGYEQYF
TRBV2	TRBJ2-1	TRBD2	NA	TGTGCCAGCAGTGATCGGCGGGGGGGCCTTTTCGATGAGCAGTTCTTC	CASSDRRGGLFDEQFF
TRBV5-4	TRBJ2-5	NA	NA	TGTGCCAGCAGAGAGACAGTCCAAGAGACCCAGTACTTC	CASRETVQETQYF
TRBV16	TRBJ1-1	NA	NA	TGTGCCAGCAGCCCTGGAGCCATGAACACTGAAGCTTTCTTT	CASSPGAMNTEAFF
TRBV11-2	TRBJ2-7	NA	NA	TGTGCCAGCAGCTTAGACGGTCTCTCCTACGAGCAGTACTTC	CASSLDGLSYEQYF
TRBV18	TRBJ2-4	TRBD2	few	TGTGCCAGCTCCCCGGGGGGGGGCGGAAACATTCAGTACTTC	CASSPGGGGNIQYF
TRBV6-6	TRBJ1-6	TRBD1	NA	TGTGCCAGCAACACGGGACAGCTTAATTCACCCCTCCACTTT	CASNTGQLNSPLHF
TRBV12-5	TRBJ1-4	NA	NA	TGTGCTAGTGGAGCCGGGACGGGGGGTGAAAAACTGTTTTTT	CASGAGTGGEKLFF
TRBV19	TRBJ2-3	TRBD2	once	TGTGCCAGTAGTATATGGTCTAGCGGGGGTCCAGATACGCAGTATTTT	CASSIWSSGGPDTQYF
TRBV18	TRBJ1-2	TRBD1	NA	TGTGCCAGCTCAGAGAACCGGGACAGGGGTACTAACTATGGCTACACCTTC	CASSENRDRGTNYGYTF
TRBV10-2	TRBJ2-5	TRBD1	NA	TGCGCCAGCAGGGACAGGGGAAGAGAGACCCAGTACTTC	CASRDRGRETQYF
TRBV27	TRBJ2-3	TRBD2	NA	TGTGCCAGCAGTTCGTACTACGGCGGGGGGGCCACAGATACGCAGTATTTT	CASSSYYGGGATDTQYF
TRBV5-1	TRBJ1-4	NA	NA	TGCGCCAGCAGCTCTGGGACGGGGGATGAAAAACTGTTTTTT	CASSSGTGDEKLFF
TRBV18	TRBJ1-4	NA	NA	TGTGCCAGCTCCCCTAGTCGGGAGACGACTAATGAAAAACTGTTTTTT	CASSPSRETTNEKLFF
TRBV6-4	TRBJ2-1	TRBD1	once	TGTGCCAGCAAATTGGTGGCAGGGGGCTTCGGGGTGCAGTTCTTC	CASKLVAGGFGVQFF
TRBV18	TRBJ2-3	NA	NA	TGTGCCAGCTCACCACGGCTTTCCACAGATACGCAGTATTTT	CASSPRLSTDTQYF
TRBV6-6	TRBJ1-2	NA	few	TGTGCCAGCACTCCGACTCCCACTAACTATGGCTACACCTTC	CASTPTPTNYGYTF
TRBV7-8	TRBJ2-4	TRBD2	NA	TGTGCCAGCAGCCCCCGCGCGGGAGACATTCAGTACTTC	CASSPRAGDIQYF
TRBV29-1	TRBJ2-7	TRBD2	NA	TGCAGCGGCCGACTAGCGGGAAATCCCGAGCAGTACTTC	CSGRLAGNPEQYF
TRBV5-6	TRBJ1-2	TRBD1	once	TGTGCCAGCAGCTTGGGTCCCGCGGAGGGGGCGCGAGGTGGCTACACCTTC	CASSLGPAEGARGGYTF
TRBV5-4	TRBJ2-1	TRBD2	NA	TGTGCCAGCAGCTCCGCCGGGACTATAGTATGGAATGAGCAGTTCTTC	CASSSAGTIVWNEQFF
TRBV7-9	TRBJ1-5	NA	NA	TGTGCCAGCAGCTTAGGCGGAACGAGCACGCCCCAGCATTTT	CASSLGGTSTPQHF
TRBV13	TRBJ1-2	NA	NA	TGTGCCAGCAGCTTTCGGACAGCTCCTAACTATGGCTACACCTTC	CASSFRTAPNYGYTF
TRBV28	TRBJ2-7	NA	NA	TGTGCCAGCAGTCAAAGACAGGCTAAGCAGTACTTC	CASSQRQAKQYF
TRBV29-1	TRBJ2-7	TRBD1	NA	TGCAGCGTTGAAGACAGGGGGCGCGAGCAGTACTTC	CSVEDRGREQYF
TRBV6-5	TRBJ2-1	TRBD2	NA	TGTGCCAGCAGTTACTCCGGTACTAGCGGGTACAATGAGCAGTTCTTC	CASSYSGTSGYNEQFF
TRBV7-9	TRBJ1-1	NA	NA	TGTGCCAGCAGCCCCCCGTCCGTGCCGGACACTGAAGCTTTCTTT	CASSPPSVPDTEAFF
TRBV11-2	TRBJ1-4	NA	NA	TGTGCCAGCAGCTCGACACCGACTAATGAAAAACTGTTTTTT	CASSSTPTNEKLFF
TRBV4-3	TRBJ2-5	TRBD2	NA	TGCGCCAGCAGCCAGGGGACTAGCGGGAGTACCCAAGAGACCCAGTACTTC	CASSQGTSGSTQETQYF
TRBV4-3	TRBJ2-5	NA	NA	TGCGCCAGCAGCCCGGAGTACGGAGAGACCCAGTACTTC	CASSPEYGETQYF
TRBV30	TRBJ1-1	TRBD1	NA	TGTGCCTGGAGTACCGGGACAGCGAGTGAAGCTTTCTTT	CAWSTGTASEAFF
TRBV28	TRBJ2-7	NA	NA	TGTGCCAGCAGTTCCCAGGGCAGATACTCCTACGAGCAGTACTTC	CASSSQGRYSYEQYF
TRBV27	TRBJ2-7	NA	NA	TGTGCCAGCAGTTACCGGGACACCTCCTACGAGCAGTACTTC	CASSYRDTSYEQYF
TRBV7-2	TRBJ2-5	NA	NA	TGTGCCAGCAGCCCAAACCCCCAGGTACAAGAGACCCAGTACTTC	CASSPNPQVQETQYF
TRBV5-1	TRBJ2-3	NA	NA	TGCGCCAGCAGCTTACAGGTCGGGACAGATACGCAGTATTTT	CASSLQVGTDTQYF
TRBV7-6	TRBJ1-4	NA	NA	TGTGCCAGCAGCACCTCGGCAACTAATGAAAAACTGTTTTTT	CASSTSATNEKLFF
TRBV2	TRBJ2-1	NA	NA	TGTGCCAGCAGCAAGACTAACGTCTTAACCAATGAGCAGTTCTTC	CASSKTNVLTNEQFF
TRBV10-3	TRBJ1-2	TRBD1	few	TGTGCCATCAGTGAGTCGAGTCCGGGACAGGTCTCCTATGGCTACACCTTC	CAISESSPGQVSYGYTF
TRBV11-2	TRBJ1-3	NA	NA	TGTGCCAGCAGCTTCCCCGGGGGATACTCGATCTCTGGAAACACCATATATTTT	CASSFPGGYSISGNTIYF
TRBV19	TRBJ1-1	NA	NA	TGTGCCAGTAGTAACTCCAGGGGCACCATGAACACTGAAGCTTTCTTT	CASSNSRGTMNTEAFF
TRBV6-1	TRBJ2-4	NA	NA	TGTGCCAGCAGTGGGGACGAGCGGGACATTCAGTACTTC	CASSGDERDIQYF
TRBV5-6	TRBJ1-3	TRBD1	NA	TGTGCCAGCAGCATCCGGGACAGGGTTTTCTCTGGAAACACCATATATTTT	CASSIRDRVFSGNTIYF